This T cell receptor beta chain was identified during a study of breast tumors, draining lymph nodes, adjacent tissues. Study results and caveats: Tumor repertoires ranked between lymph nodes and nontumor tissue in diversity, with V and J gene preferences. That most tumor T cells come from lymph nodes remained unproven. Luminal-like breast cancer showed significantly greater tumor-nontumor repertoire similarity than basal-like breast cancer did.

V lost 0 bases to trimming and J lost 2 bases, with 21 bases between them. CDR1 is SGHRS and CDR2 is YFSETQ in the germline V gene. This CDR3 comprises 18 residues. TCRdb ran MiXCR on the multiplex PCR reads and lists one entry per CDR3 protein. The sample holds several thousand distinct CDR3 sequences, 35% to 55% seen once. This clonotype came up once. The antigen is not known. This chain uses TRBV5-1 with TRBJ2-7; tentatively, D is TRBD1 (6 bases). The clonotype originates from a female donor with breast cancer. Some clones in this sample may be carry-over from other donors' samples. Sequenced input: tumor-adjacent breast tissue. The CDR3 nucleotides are TGCGCCAGCAGCTTGGGCCCACTCGCCCGGGACACCCCCTACGAGCAGTACTTC. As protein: CASSLGPLARDTPYEQYF.